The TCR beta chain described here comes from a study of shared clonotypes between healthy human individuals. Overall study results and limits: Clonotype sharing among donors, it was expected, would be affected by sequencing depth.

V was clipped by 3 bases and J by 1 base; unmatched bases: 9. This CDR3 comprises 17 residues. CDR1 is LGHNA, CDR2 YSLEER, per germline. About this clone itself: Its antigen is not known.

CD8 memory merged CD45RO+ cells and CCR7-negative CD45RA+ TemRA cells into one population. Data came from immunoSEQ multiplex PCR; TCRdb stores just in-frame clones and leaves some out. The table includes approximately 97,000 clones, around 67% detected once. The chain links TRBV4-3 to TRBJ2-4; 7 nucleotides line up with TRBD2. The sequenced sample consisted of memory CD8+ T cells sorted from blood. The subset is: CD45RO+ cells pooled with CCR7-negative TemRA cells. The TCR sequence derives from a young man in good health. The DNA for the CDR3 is TGCGCCAGCAGCCAGGATTGGGATAGCGGGGCCAAAAACATTCAGTACTTC. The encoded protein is CASSQDWDSGAKNIQYF.